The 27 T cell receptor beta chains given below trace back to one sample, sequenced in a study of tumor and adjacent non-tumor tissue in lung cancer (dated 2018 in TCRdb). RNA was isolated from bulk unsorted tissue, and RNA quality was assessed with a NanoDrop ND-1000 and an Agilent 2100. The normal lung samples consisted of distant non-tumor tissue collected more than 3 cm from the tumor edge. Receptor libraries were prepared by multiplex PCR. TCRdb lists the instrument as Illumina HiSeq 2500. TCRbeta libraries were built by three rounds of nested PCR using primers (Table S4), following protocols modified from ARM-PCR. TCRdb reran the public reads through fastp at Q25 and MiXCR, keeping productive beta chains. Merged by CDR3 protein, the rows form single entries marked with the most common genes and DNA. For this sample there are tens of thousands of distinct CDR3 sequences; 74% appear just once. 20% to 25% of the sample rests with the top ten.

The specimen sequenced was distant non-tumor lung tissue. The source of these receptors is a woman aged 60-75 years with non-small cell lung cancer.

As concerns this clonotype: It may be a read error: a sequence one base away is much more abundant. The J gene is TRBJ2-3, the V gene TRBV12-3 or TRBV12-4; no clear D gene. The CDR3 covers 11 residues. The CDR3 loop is CVSSFADTQYF. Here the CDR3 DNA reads TGTGTCAGCAGTTTCGCAGATACGCAGTATTTT.

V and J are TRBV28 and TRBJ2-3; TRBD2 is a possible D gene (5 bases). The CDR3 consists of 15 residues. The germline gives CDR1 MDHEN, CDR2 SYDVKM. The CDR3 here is CISSPSGSGTDTQYF. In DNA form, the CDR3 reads TGTATCAGCAGTCCCTCGGGTAGCGGCACAGATACGCAGTATTTT.

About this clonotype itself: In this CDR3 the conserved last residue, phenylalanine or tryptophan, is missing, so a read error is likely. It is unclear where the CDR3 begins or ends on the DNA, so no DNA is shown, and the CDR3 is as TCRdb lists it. CDR3 loop: CSVVHTEAFY. The chain couples TRBV29-1 to TRBJ1-1. The CDR3 extends over 10 residues, inclusive of both ends. The germline CDR1 and CDR2 sequences are SQVTM and ANQGSEA.

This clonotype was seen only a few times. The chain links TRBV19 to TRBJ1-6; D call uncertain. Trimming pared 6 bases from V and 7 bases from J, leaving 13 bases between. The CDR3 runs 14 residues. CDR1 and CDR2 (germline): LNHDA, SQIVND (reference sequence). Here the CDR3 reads CASRGGAENSPLHF. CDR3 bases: TGTGCCAGTAGAGGAGGTGCTGAAAATTCACCCCTCCACTTT.

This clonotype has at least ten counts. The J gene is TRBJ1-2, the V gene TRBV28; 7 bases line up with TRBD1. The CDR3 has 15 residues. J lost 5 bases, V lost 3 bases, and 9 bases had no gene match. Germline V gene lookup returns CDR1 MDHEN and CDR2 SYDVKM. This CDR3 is CASSFPSTGTYGYTF. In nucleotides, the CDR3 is TGTGCCAGCAGTTTCCCGTCGACAGGGACATATGGCTACACCTTC.

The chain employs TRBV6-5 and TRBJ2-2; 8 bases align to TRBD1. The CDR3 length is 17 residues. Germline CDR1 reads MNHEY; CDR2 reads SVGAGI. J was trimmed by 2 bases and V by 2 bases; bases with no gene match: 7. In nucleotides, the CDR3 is TGTGCCAGCAGTTACATGGCAGGGGGCGCAAACACCGGGGAGCTGTTTTTT. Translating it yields CASSYMAGGANTGELFF.

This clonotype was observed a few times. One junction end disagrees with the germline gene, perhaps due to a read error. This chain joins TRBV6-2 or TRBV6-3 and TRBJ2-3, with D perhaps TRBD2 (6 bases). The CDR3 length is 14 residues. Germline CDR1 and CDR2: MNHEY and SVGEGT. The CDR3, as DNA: TGTACCAGCAGTTCGGGACTCGACACAGATACGCAGTACTTT. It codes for CTSSSGLDTDTQYF.

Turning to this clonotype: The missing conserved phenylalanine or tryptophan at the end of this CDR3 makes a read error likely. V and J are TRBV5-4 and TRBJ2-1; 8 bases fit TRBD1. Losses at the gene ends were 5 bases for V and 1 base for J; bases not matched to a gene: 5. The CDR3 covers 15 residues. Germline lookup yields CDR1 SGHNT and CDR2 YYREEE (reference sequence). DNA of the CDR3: TGTGCCAGCAGTACCCGGACAGGGTCCTACAATGAGCAGTTCCTC. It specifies CASSTRTGSYNEQFL.

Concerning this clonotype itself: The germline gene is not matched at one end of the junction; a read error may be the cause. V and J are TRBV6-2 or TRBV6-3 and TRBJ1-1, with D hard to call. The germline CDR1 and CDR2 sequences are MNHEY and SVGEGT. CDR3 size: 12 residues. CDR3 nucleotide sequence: TGTGCCAACAGTCGAGACTGCACTGAAGCTTTCTTT. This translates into CANSRDCTEAFF.

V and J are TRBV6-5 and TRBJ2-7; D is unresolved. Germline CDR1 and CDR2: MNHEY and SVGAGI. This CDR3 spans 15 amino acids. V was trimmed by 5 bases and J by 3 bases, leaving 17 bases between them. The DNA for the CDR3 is TGTGCCAGCAGTGACGCCAGGATAGGGATCTACGAGCAGTACTTC. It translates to CASSDARIGIYEQYF.

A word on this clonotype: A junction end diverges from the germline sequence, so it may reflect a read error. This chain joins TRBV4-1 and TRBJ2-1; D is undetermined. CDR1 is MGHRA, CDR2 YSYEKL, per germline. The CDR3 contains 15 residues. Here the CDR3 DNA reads TGCGTCAGCAACCAAGATATCGGAACTTACAATGAGCAGTTCTTC. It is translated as CVSNQDIGTYNEQFF.

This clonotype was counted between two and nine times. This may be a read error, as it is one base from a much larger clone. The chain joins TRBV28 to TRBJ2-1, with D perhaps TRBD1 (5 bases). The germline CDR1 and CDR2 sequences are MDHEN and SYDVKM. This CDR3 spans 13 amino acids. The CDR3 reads CASRGPVADEQLF. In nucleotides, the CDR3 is TGTGCCAGCAGGGGGCCCGTGGCGGATGAGCAGTTATTC.

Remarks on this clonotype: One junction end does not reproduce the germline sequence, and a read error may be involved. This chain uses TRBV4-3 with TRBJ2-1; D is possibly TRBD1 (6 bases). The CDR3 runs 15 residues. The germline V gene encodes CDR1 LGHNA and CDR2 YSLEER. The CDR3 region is CASSQDPRGMNEQHF. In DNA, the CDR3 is TGCGCCAGCAGCCAAGATCCAAGGGGGATGAATGAGCAGCACTTC.

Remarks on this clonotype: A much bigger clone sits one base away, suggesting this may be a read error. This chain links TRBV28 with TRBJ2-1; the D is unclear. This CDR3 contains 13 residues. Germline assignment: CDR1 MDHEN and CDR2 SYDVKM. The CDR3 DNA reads TGTGCCAGCAGTTTAGACTCTTACAATGAGCAGCTCTTC. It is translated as CASSLDSYNEQLF.

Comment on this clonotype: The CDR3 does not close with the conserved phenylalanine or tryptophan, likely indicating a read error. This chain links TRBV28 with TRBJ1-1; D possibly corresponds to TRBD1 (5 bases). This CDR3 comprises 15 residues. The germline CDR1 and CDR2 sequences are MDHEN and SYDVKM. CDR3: CACSLRGAMNTEAFI. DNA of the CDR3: TGTGCCTGCAGTTTAAGAGGGGCCATGAACACTGAAGCTTTCATT.

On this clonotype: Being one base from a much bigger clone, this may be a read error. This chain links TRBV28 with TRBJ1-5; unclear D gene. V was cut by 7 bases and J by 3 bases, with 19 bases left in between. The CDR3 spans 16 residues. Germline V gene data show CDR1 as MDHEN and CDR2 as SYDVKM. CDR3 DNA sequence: TGTGCCAGCATTCCCACGGGGATTATGGACAATCAGCCCCAGCATTTT. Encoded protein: CASIPTGIMDNQPQHF.

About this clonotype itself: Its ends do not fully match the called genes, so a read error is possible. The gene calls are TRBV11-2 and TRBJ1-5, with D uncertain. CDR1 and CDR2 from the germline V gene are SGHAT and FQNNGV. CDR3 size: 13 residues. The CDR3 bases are TGTGCCAGTAACTATCATAGCAATCAGACCCAGCATTTT. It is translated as CASNYHSNQTQHF.

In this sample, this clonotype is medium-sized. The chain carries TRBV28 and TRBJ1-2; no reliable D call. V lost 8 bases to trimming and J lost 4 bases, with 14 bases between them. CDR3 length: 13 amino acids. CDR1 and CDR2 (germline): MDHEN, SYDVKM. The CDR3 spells CASQGQERYGYTF. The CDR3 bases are TGTGCCAGCCAAGGGCAGGAACGCTATGGCTACACCTTC.

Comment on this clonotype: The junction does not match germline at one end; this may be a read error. The CDR3 region is CARTTDWVNTEALF. The CDR3 DNA reads TGTGCCAGGACCACCGACTGGGTGAACACTGAAGCTCTCTTT. The V and J genes are TRBV6-2 or TRBV6-3 and TRBJ1-1; D remains unclear. This CDR3 has 14 residues. Germline CDR1 reads MNHEY; CDR2 reads SVGEGT.

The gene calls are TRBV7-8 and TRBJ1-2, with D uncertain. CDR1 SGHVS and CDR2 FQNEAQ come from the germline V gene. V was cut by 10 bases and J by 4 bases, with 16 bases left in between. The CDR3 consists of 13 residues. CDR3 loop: CANSLGGVYGYTF. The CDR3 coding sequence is TGTGCCAATAGCTTAGGCGGAGTCTATGGCTACACCTTC.

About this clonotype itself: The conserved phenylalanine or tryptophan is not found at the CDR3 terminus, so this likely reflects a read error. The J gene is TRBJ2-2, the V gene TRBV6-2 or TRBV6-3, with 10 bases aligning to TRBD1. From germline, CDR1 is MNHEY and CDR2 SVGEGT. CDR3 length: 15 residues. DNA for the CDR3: TGTACCAGCAGTGCCGGGACAGGGGTCCCCGGGGAGCTGTTTCTT. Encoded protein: CTSSAGTGVPGELFL.

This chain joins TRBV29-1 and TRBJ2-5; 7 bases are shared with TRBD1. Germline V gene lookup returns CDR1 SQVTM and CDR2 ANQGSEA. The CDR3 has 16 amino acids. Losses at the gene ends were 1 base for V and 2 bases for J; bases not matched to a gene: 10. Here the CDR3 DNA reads TGCAGCGTTGAAGGGACCCGGGACAGCGAACAAGAGACCCAGTACTTC. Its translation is CSVEGTRDSEQETQYF.

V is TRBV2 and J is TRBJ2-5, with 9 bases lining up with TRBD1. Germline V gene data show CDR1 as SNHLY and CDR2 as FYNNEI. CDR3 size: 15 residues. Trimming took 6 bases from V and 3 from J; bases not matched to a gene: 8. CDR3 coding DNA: TGTGCCAGCAGCAATGGGGGACAGGGTAAAGAGACCCAGTACTTC. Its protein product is CASSNGGQGKETQYF.

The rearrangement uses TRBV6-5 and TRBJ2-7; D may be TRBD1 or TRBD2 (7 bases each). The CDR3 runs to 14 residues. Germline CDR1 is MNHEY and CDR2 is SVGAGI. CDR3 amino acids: CARRGGQRSYEQYF. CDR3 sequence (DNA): TGTGCGAGGAGGGGGGGACAGCGCTCCTACGAGCAGTACTTC.

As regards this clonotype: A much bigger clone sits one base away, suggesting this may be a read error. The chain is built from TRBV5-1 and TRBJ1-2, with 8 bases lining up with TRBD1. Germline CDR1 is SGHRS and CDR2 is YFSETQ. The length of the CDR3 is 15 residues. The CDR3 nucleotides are TGCGCCACCAGCTCTCGCCCGGGACAGGCTACCCGCTACACCTTC. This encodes CATSSRPGQATRYTF.

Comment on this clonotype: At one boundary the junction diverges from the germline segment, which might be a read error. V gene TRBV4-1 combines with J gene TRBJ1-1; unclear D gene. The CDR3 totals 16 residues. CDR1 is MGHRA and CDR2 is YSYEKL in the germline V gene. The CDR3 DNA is TGCGCCAGCAACCACCCGCTGGGAAGGGCCGTAACTGAAGCGTTCTTT. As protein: CASNHPLGRAVTEAFF.

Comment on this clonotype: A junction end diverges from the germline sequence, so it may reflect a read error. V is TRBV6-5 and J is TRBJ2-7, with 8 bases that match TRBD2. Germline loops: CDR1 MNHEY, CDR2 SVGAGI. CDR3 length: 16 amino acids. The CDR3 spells CASNPRSPAGAYEQYF. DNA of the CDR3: TGTGCCAGCAATCCTCGTAGTCCAGCGGGAGCCTACGAGCAGTATTTC.